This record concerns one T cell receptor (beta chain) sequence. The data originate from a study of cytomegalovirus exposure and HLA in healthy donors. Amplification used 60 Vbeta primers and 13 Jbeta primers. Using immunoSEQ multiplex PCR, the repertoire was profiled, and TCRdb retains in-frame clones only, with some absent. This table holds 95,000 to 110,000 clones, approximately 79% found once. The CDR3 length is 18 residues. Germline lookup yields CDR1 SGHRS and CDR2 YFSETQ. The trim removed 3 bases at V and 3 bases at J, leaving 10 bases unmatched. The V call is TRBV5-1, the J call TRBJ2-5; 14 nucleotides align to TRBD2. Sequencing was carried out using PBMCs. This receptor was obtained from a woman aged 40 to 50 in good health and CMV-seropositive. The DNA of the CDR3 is TGCGCCAGCAGCTGGCCCGGGACTAGCGGGGGATTTAAAGAGACCCAGTACTTC. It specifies CASSWPGTSGGFKETQYF.